This T cell receptor beta chain was obtained from a study of T cell changes during pregnancy in multiple sclerosis. Assay: immunoSEQ multiplex PCR; the TCRdb copy retains only in-frame clones and omits some. Of over 40,000 clones in the sample, more than 85% are singletons; the top ten hold roughly 2.3%. Turning to this clone: Other DNA sequences within the sample encode an identical CDR3.

The CDR3 extends over 14 amino acids. Germline values: CDR1 SGHTA, CDR2 FQGNSA. Trimming shortened V by 5 bases and J by 6 bases, and 13 bases separated the two germline ends. The genes are TRBV7-2 and TRBJ2-2; D might be TRBD1 (6 bases). The source of this sequence is a female donor with multiple sclerosis, enrolled in a pregnancy study. Sequences were derived from peripheral blood, sampled in the third trimester of pregnancy. CDR3 bases: TGTGCCAGCAGCCCACACAGGGTCCCCGGGGAGCTGTTTTTT. It specifies CASSPHRVPGELFF.